The source of this T cell receptor beta chain is a study of breast tumors, draining lymph nodes, adjacent tissues. There are 13 residues in the CDR3. In germline, CDR1 is SGHNT, CDR2 YENEEA. Samples came from axillary lymph nodes draining the breast cancer. Broader study findings: Tumor TCR diversity was below lymph nodes but above nontumor tissue. Tumor T cell lymph node origin was a supported hypothesis, not proven. Findings are consistent with lymph node origin and intratumoral expansion of most tumor T cells. Compared with basal-like, luminal-like tumors shared significantly more repertoire with nontumor tissue.

On this clonotype itself: Its antigen is as yet unknown. With a much larger clone just one base away, this may be a read error.

TCRdb reprocessed the multiplex PCR reads with MiXCR, giving one entry per CDR3 protein. The sample lists over 250,000 distinct CDR3 sequences, 30% occurring once. The V call is TRBV11-3, the J call TRBJ2-1; D remains ambiguous. Specimen: axillary lymph node tissue. The source is a female donor with breast cancer. Some clones in this sample may be carry-over from other donors' samples. CDR3 sequence (DNA): TGTGCCAGCAGCGCCACTAATTACACTGAGCAGTTCTTC. It codes for CASSATNYTEQFF.